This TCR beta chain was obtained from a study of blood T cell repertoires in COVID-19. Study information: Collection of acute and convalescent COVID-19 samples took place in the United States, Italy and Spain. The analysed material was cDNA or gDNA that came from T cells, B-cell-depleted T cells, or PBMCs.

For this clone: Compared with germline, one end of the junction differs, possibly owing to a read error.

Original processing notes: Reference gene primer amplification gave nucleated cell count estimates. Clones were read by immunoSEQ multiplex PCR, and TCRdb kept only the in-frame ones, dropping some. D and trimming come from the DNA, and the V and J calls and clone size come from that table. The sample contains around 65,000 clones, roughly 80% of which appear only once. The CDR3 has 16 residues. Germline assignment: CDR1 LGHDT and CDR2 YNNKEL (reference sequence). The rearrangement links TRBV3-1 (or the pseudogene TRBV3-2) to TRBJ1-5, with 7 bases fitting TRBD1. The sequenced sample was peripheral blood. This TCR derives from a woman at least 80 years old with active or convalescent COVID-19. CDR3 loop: CASSPQGDTSYQPQHF. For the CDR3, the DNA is TGTGCCAGCAGCCCTCAGGGGGATACTAGCTATCAGCCCCAGCATTTT.